This is a list of T cell receptor beta chains from one sample in a study of monozygotic twins with inflammatory bowel disease. Using the 5' RACE reads, TCRdb records one entry per CDR3 protein without DNA. This sample's table reports about 300,000 distinct CDR3 sequences. The sample consisted of blood. These receptors all come from a human donor with ulcerative colitis or Crohn's disease, or a healthy co-twin of an affected twin (not recorded which). Each CDR3 is given with its conserved first and last residue.

v_gene: TRBV7-2
len: 17
j_gene: TRBJ1-2
CDR3aa: CASSLALSGKDHYGYTF

v_gene: TRBV18
len: 17
j_gene: TRBJ2-1
CDR3aa: CASSPEIRDREYNEQFF

v_gene: TRBV6-2/TRBV6-3
len: 14
j_gene: TRBJ2-1
CDR3aa: CASSLGGVYNEQFF

v_gene: TRBV12-3/TRBV12-4
len: 15
j_gene: TRBJ2-2
CDR3aa: CASSLGPGSTGELFF

v_gene: TRBV5-4
len: 13
j_gene: TRBJ2-7
CDR3aa: CASSLVGVAEQYF

v_gene: TRBV12-3/TRBV12-4
len: 13
j_gene: TRBJ2-7
CDR3aa: CASRRTRTDEQYF

v_gene: TRBV5-1
len: 12
j_gene: TRBJ2-3
CDR3aa: CASRAASDTQYF

v_gene: TRBV20-1
len: 13
j_gene: TRBJ2-1
CDR3aa: CSAQREGDNEQFF

v_gene: TRBV19
len: 16
j_gene: TRBJ2-7
CDR3aa: CASSRFGQVSSYEQYF

v_gene: TRBV5-4
len: 15
j_gene: TRBJ1-2
CDR3aa: CASSLLGEGDYGYTF

v_gene: TRBV12-3/TRBV12-4
len: 13
j_gene: TRBJ2-1
CDR3aa: CASSTVRGNEQFF

v_gene: TRBV27
len: 15
j_gene: TRBJ2-3
CDR3aa: CASSEAQGRADTQYF

v_gene: TRBV20-1
len: 12
j_gene: TRBJ2-3
CDR3aa: CSARETTDTQYF

v_gene: TRBV7-2
len: 15
j_gene: TRBJ1-5
CDR3aa: CASSPPGLRNQPQHF

v_gene: TRBV14
len: 16
j_gene: TRBJ2-2
CDR3aa: CASSQTPARFGGELFF

v_gene: TRBV7-2
len: 14
j_gene: TRBJ2-2
CDR3aa: CASSTSTDTGELFF

v_gene: TRBV7-7
len: 20
j_gene: TRBJ2-6
CDR3aa: CASSLNSGTARFSGANVLIF

v_gene: TRBV20-1
len: 13
j_gene: TRBJ1-2
CDR3aa: CSAQINSPGSYTF

v_gene: TRBV20-1
len: 12
j_gene: TRBJ1-5
CDR3aa: CSARDKNQPQHF

v_gene: TRBV5-6
len: 15
j_gene: TRBJ2-1
CDR3aa: CASRSSSGAYNEQFF

v_gene: TRBV5-6
len: 16
j_gene: TRBJ2-4
CDR3aa: CASSLRDSVAKNIQYF

v_gene: TRBV28
len: 14
j_gene: TRBJ2-7
CDR3aa: CASGQGDTAYEQYF

v_gene: TRBV20-1
len: 11
j_gene: TRBJ2-3
CDR3aa: CSARVTDTQYF

v_gene: TRBV5-1
len: 12
j_gene: TRBJ1-1
CDR3aa: CASSLVETEAFF

v_gene: TRBV20-1
len: 15
j_gene: TRBJ2-7
CDR3aa: CSVRDSVHFSYEQYF

v_gene: TRBV20-1
len: 16
j_gene: TRBJ2-3
CDR3aa: CSARDRRLAGADTQYF

v_gene: TRBV27
len: 16
j_gene: TRBJ2-6
CDR3aa: CASSSSGASGANVLTF

v_gene: TRBV30
len: 13
j_gene: TRBJ1-5
CDR3aa: CAWSQQGDQPQHF

v_gene: TRBV12-5
len: 17
j_gene: TRBJ1-3
CDR3aa: CASGLGPGSVSGNTIYF

v_gene: TRBV29-1
len: 12
j_gene: TRBJ2-5
CDR3aa: CSVSAGAETQYF

v_gene: TRBV19
len: 15
j_gene: TRBJ2-2
CDR3aa: CASSIGSLNTGELFF

v_gene: TRBV6-2/TRBV6-3
len: 14
j_gene: TRBJ2-7
CDR3aa: CASSTGLASGEQYF

v_gene: TRBV6-1
len: 14
j_gene: TRBJ2-5
CDR3aa: CASSLTGTGETQYF

v_gene: TRBV12-3/TRBV12-4
len: 16
j_gene: TRBJ1-4
CDR3aa: CASSLDPGRPNEKLFF

v_gene: TRBV23-1
len: 17
j_gene: TRBJ2-7
CDR3aa: CASSHFACGRNTYEQYF

v_gene: TRBV9
len: 14
j_gene: TRBJ2-2
CDR3aa: CASSVVPKTGELFF

v_gene: TRBV24-1
len: 13
j_gene: TRBJ2-3
CDR3aa: CATSYARSDTQYF

v_gene: TRBV29-1
len: 12
j_gene: TRBJ2-3
CDR3aa: CSVSSDTDTQYF